This T cell receptor beta chain derives from a study of shared clonotypes between healthy human individuals (dated by TCRdb to about 2020). Background on the whole study: A couple of women and a few men aged 18 to 49 years were included in the cohort. Libraries were prepared and TCR repertoires were sequenced by different laboratories using diverse techniques, in order to increase sequencing depth and limit assay-specific biases. Per donor, three plates each were used for CD4 naive and CD4 memory, two for CD8 naive, and one for CD8 memory. The study deeply sequenced blood TCR repertoires of several healthy adults to estimate repertoire size and the extent of clonotype sharing between individuals. Per donor, leukapheresis produced somewhere between about 0.94 and 9.5 billion PBMCs.

Using the deep immunoSEQ assay, multiplex PCR amplified TCR CDR3 regions from genomic DNA. Genomic DNA extracted from each cell subset was distributed evenly over all wells of several immunoSEQ 96-well plates, and each plate served as one replicate. Each replicate PCR for sorted subsets received about 210 ng genomic DNA, equal to some 32,000 T cell genomes. Purified libraries were measured with a Qubit 3.0 fluorometer, size-checked on a Bioanalyzer 2100, and measured again with the KAPA Library Quantification kit. A separate single-read 150-cycle Illumina NextSeq 550 flow cell was used to sequence each immunoSEQ 96-well plate. Per the authors' processing: Because the immunoSEQ output held only junctional sequences and lacked quality scores, the filtering could not match the filtering applied to full-length reads. To assign V/J genes and CDR3, sequences were annotated using PyIR, a Python wrapper for IgBLAST v1.9, with IMGT germline references. Reads with weak V/J assignments (E-value above 1e-6), missing CDR3, stop codons, out-of-frame junctions, or ambiguous translated residues were removed. V3J clonotypes were defined by identical inferred V gene, J gene, and CDR3 amino acid sequence. To compute the percentage overlap between repertoires, the number of shared unique clonotypes was divided by the size of the smaller repertoire. RTK rarefaction, the Chao1 estimator, and Recon v2.1 estimates of unobserved clonotypes were used to assess repertoire richness. OLGA was used to compute generation probabilities for all TCRbeta clonotypes that the gDNA method yielded from a few donors. TCRdb limited this immuneACCESS table to in-frame rearrangements with V and J called. A share of clones is missing; checked studies link under half to unresolved V genes, and the rest is unexplained. The DNA was the basis for D and trimming; V, J and clone size are from that table. The sample has 2 million to 2.5 million clones on record, approximately 94% of them singletons. The ten largest clones take up around 0.13% of the sample.

The CDR3 numbers 14 residues from cysteine through phenylalanine. Of the read, only the CDR3 DNA is kept; its 42 bases are in frame from base 1. The germline ends are 12 bases apart after V is trimmed by 9 bases and J by 0 bases. Looking up the germline V gene (reference sequence) yields CDR1 LNHDA and CDR2 SQIVND. Healthy HIV-negative adults with no recently reported acute infections or vaccinations were included as donors. Every donor was a Caucasian adult living in Nashville, Tennessee, USA. Magnetic negative selection was used to enrich CD4+ T cells, after which naive cells were positively selected on CD45RA and the negative fraction became the memory subset. Blood was obtained by leukapheresis, after which PBMCs were separated by Ficoll-Histopaque density gradient centrifugation and cryopreserved in liquid nitrogen vapor phase. Analytical flow cytometry was used to check the purity and quantity of each magnetically sorted T cell population. Each sorted fraction had its genomic DNA isolated and then quantified by UV absorbance on a Nanodrop 2000c.

A note on this clone: It has no known antigen specificity. No base-level quality is on record; no much larger clone is a single base apart.

Here is what the overall study found, with its caveats: Sampling was restricted to blood, and TCR repertoires in tissues likely differ from the TCR repertoires found in blood. Higher generation probabilities were observed for clonotypes shared by all four sorted-subset donors than for non-shared clonotypes. Even with the large sequencing depth, rarefaction of the sorted-subset datasets indicated that sequencing was incomplete. Larger estimated clonotype richness was generally found for naive subsets than for memory subsets. Pairwise subsampling indicated that sequencing depth was expected to affect the degree of clonotype sharing among donors. Across four donors, approximately 5% of naive CD4, roughly 3.5% of naive CD8, 2.3% of memory CD4, and approximately 0.42% of memory CD8 clonotypes were shared. Because the study included only a small number of donors, the genetic and exposure-history diversity represented was limited.

This TCR was recovered from a man aged 18 to 29 in good health. Sequenced: naive CD4+ T cells sorted from blood. Taken with the paper, the label for cell subset or site translates to: CD45RA+ positively selected. The chain was built from TRBV19 and TRBJ1-5; no confident D gene assignment can be made. The bases read TGTGCCAGCGCTGGTGTGTATAGCAATCAGCCCCAGCATTTT. The resulting protein is CASAGVYSNQPQHF.